The source of this TCR beta chain is a study of blood T cell repertoires in COVID-19. Study in general: From the United States, Italy and Spain came samples of acute and convalescent COVID-19. Sample material is recorded as cDNA or gDNA derived from T cells, B-cell-depleted T cells, or PBMCs.

The CDR3 extends over 16 amino acids. J was trimmed by 9 bases and V by 0 bases; bases with no gene match: 8. Germline V CDR1 and CDR2: MNHNY, SVGAGI (reference sequence). Per the study methods: Amplified reference gene primers provided the basis for estimating nucleated cell counts. Produced via immunoSEQ multiplex PCR; TCRdb's table is partial and in-frame only. V, J and clone size derive from that table, while D and trimming were established from the DNA sequence. In the table there are tens of thousands of clones, around 88% of which are singletons. Source material: peripheral blood. This TCR was recovered from an elderly woman with active or convalescent COVID-19. The J gene is TRBJ1-4, the V gene TRBV6-6; TRBD1 matches 9 bases. The CDR3 nucleotides read TGTGCCAGCAGTTACTCCCCCGGGACAGGGCTTCAAAAACTGTTTTTT. Protein: CASSYSPGTGLQKLFF.